The 10 T cell receptor beta chains reported below all come from one sample, sequenced in a study of T cells after yellow fever vaccination. In TCRdb, the 5' RACE reads were re-called with MiXCR into one record per CDR3 protein. Among 78,000 or so distinct CDR3 sequences listed, around 7.1% were seen once. The material was CD8+ T cells sorted from PBMCs, obtained 9 to 10 days after the first yellow fever vaccination. These receptors were obtained from a man between 18 and 29 years old who received the YFV17D yellow fever vaccine.

At least ten counts were recorded for this clonotype. The V gene is TRBV6-5, the J gene TRBJ2-1, with D unclear. This CDR3 comprises 11 residues. Trimming cost V 7 bases and J 3 bases, with 4 bases left between them. Germline assignment: CDR1 MNHEY and CDR2 SVGAGI. In DNA form, the CDR3 reads TGTGCCAGCACTCACTACAATGAGCAGTTCTTC. It yields the protein CASTHYNEQFF.

This clonotype showed up many times. The J gene is TRBJ2-7, the V gene TRBV6-5, with TRBD1 matching over 8 bases. The CDR3 covers 16 residues. Germline CDR1 and CDR2: MNHEY and SVGAGI. J gave up 5 bases and V 5 bases, and 14 bases lay outside the gene matches. CDR3 protein: CASSPDPQGGSDEQYF. CDR3 coding DNA: TGTGCCAGCAGTCCCGATCCACAGGGGGGTAGCGACGAGCAGTACTTC.

The chain uses TRBV4-1 and TRBJ1-2, with D unclear. The CDR3 covers 14 residues. Looked up from germline, CDR1 is MGHRA and CDR2 is YSYEKL. V lost 1 base to trimming and J lost 4 bases, with 10 bases between them. CDR3 residues: CASSQARSSYGYTF. The CDR3 DNA sequence: TGCGCCAGCAGCCAAGCTCGAAGTAGCTATGGCTACACCTTC.

This clonotype was recorded many times. The gene calls are TRBV5-1 and TRBJ2-4; TRBD1 agrees at 9 bases. V was clipped by 4 bases and J by 7 bases; unmatched bases: 9. This CDR3 comprises 15 residues. The germline gives CDR1 SGHRS, CDR2 YFSETQ. For the CDR3, the DNA is TGCGCCAGCAGCCTGGGGCGGGACAGGGTTAACATTCAGTACTTC. It yields the protein CASSLGRDRVNIQYF. The whole variable domain, remainder taken from reference TRBV5-1 and TRBJ2-4, is KAGVTQTPRYLIKTRGQQVTLSCSPISGHRSVSWYQQTPGQGLQFLFEYFSETQRNKGNFPGRFSGRQFSNSRSEMNVSTLELGDSALYLCASSLGRDRVNIQYFGAGTRLSVL.

This clonotype was observed many times. This chain connects TRBV20-1 to TRBJ1-2; perhaps TRBD1 as D (5 bases). This CDR3 is 13 amino acids long. Trimming pared 3 bases from V and 7 bases from J, leaving 15 bases between. Germline assignment: CDR1 DFQATT and CDR2 SNEGSKA (reference sequence). This chain's CDR3 is CSARGRELGGYTF. CDR3 in DNA: TGCAGTGCTAGGGGGCGGGAATTGGGTGGCTACACCTTC.

The table lists this clonotype with a few counts. V usage is TRBV7-2 and J usage is TRBJ1-1; no definite D call. CDR3 length: 13 amino acids. Germline V gives CDR1 SGHTA, CDR2 FQGNSA. The V end lost 5 bases, the J end lost 3 bases, and 10 bases lay between the germline ends. CDR3 DNA: TGTGCCAGCAGCCTATTCGGAGACACTGAAGCTTTCTTT. Translating it yields CASSLFGDTEAFF.

The chain joins TRBV5-5 to TRBJ2-1; 8 bases fit TRBD2. Germline CDR1 SGHKS, CDR2 YYEKEE (reference sequence). CDR3 size: 14 residues. V lost 0 bases, J lost 7 bases, and 3 bases stayed unmatched. The CDR3, as DNA: TGTGCCAGCAGCTTGGTCGGGGGGGCGAATGAGCAGTTCTTC. Residues: CASSLVGGANEQFF.

This clonotype was counted at least ten times. The chain combines TRBV29-1 with TRBJ2-5, with 7 bases identical to TRBD1. The germline V gene has CDR1 SQVTM and CDR2 ANQGSEA. The ends lost 3 bases at V and 1 base at J; junction bases unmatched: 8. This CDR3 has 15 residues. CDR3 in DNA: TGCAGCGTTGAGGGCTCCGACAGGGTCCAAGAGACCCAGTACTTC. This sequence encodes CSVEGSDRVQETQYF.

The CDR3 nucleotides read TGCAGTGCTAGAGATGAAGTATACGGGATGGCGGGGGCTTTACAAGAGACCCAGTACTTC. Its protein product is CSARDEVYGMAGALQETQYF. The V call is TRBV20-1, the J call TRBJ2-5, with TRBD2 as a possible D gene (7 bases). CDR3 size: 20 residues. Germline-derived CDR1 and CDR2 are DFQATT and SNEGSKA (reference sequence). The V gene lost 0 bases and the J gene lost 2 bases, with 28 bases spanning the gap.

This clonotype has at least ten counts. The chain joins TRBV9 to TRBJ2-3; a weak D match, TRBD2 (6 bases). The CDR3 covers 13 residues. The germline CDR1 and CDR2 sequences are SGDLS and YYNGEE. Trimming pared 5 bases from V and 3 bases from J, leaving 10 bases between. The DNA of the CDR3 is TGTGCCAGCAGTGAGGCGGGGACAGATACGCAGTATTTT. This translates into CASSEAGTDTQYF.